This section outlines one T cell receptor beta chain sequence together with its context. The sample comes from a study of blood T cell repertoires in COVID-19. Study overall: The United States, Italy and Spain were the sources of the acute and convalescent COVID-19 samples. Sources were T cells, B-cell-depleted T cells, or PBMCs; the material itself was cDNA or gDNA.

This CDR3 is built from 13 residues. Trimming took 3 bases from V and 8 from J, leaving 13 bases between them. Germline V lookup: CDR1 MDHEN, CDR2 SYDVKM. Authors' methods: Counts of nucleated cells, estimated from reference gene primer amplification, were obtained. The data were produced by immunoSEQ multiplex PCR, yet TCRdb's version contains in-frame clones alone and is incomplete. V and J calls and clone size are as listed in that table; D and trimming were resolved from the DNA. The sample shows about 79,000 clones, 75% to 90% of them seen only once. The TCR sequence derives from a man between 65 and 85 years old with active or convalescent COVID-19. The sequencing sample was made of peripheral blood. V and J are TRBV28 and TRBJ1-2; no firm D call. For the CDR3, the DNA is TGTGCCAGCAGTTTTCCCGCGGCTCGGGGCTACACCTTC. The encoded protein is CASSFPAARGYTF.